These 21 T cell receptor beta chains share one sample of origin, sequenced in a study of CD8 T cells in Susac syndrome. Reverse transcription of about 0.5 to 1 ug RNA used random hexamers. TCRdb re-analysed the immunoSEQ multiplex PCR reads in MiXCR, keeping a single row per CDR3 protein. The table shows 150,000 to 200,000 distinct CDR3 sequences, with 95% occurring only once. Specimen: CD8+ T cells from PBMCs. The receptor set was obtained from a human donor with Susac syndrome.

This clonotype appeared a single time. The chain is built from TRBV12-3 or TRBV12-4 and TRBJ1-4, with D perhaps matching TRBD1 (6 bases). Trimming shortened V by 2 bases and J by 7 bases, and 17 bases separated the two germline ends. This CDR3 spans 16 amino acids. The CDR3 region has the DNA TGTGCCAGCAGTTTATGGGAGGGGGGGCAAGGTGAAAAACTGTTTTTT. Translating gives CASSLWEGGQGEKLFF.

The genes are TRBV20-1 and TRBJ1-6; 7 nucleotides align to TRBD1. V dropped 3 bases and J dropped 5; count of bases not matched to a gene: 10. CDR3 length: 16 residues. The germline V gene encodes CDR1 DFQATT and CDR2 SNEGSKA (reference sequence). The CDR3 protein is CSASEGTGTDNSPLHF. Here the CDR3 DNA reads TGCAGTGCTAGCGAAGGAACCGGGACAGATAATTCACCCCTCCACTTT.

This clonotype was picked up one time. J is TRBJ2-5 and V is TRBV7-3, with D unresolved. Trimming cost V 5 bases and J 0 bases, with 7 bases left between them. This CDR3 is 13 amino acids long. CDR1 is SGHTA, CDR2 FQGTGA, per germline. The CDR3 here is CASSAGYQETQYF. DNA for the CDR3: TGTGCCAGCAGCGCCGGGTACCAAGAGACCCAGTACTTC.

The DNA of the CDR3 is TGTGCCTGGAGTAACAGGAACTATGGCTACACCTTC. It codes for CAWSNRNYGYTF. The chain carries TRBV30 and TRBJ1-2, with D possibly matching TRBD1 (5 bases). The V end lost 2 bases, the J end lost 2 bases, and 6 bases lay between the germline ends. The CDR3 totals 12 residues. Germline V gene sequence: CDR1 GTSNPN, CDR2 SVGIG (reference sequence). The full variable domain, in which reference TRBV30 and TRBJ1-2 provide the parts outside the CDR3, is SQTIHQWPATLVQPVGSPLSLECTVEGTSNPNLYWYRQAAGRGLQLLFYSVGIGQISSEVPQNLSASRPQDRQFILSSKKLLLSDSGFYLCAWSNRNYGYTFGSGTRLTVV.

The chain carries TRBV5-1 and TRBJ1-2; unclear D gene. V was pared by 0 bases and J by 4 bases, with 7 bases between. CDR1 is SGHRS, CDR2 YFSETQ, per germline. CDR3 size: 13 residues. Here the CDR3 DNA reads TGCGCCAGCAGCTTGGAAACAAGCTATGGCTACACCTTC. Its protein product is CASSLETSYGYTF.

The chain's CDR3 is CASSLTEVYNEQFF. CDR3 sequence (DNA): TGTGCCAGCAGCCTCACCGAGGTTTACAATGAGCAGTTCTTC. This chain links TRBV13 with TRBJ2-1; D is undetermined. Trimming removed 5 bases at V and 4 bases at J, with 12 bases between. The CDR3 consists of 14 residues. Germline values: CDR1 PRHDT, CDR2 FYEKMQ (reference sequence).

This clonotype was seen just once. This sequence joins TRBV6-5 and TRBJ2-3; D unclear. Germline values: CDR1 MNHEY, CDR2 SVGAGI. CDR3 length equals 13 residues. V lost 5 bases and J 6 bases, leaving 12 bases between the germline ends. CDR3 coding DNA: TGTGCCAGCAGTCTTAGCTTTAGCGATACGCAGTATTTT. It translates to CASSLSFSDTQYF.

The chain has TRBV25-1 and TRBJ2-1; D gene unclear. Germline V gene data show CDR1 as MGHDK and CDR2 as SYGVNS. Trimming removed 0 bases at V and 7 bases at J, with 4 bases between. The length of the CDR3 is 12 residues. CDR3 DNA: TGTGCCAGCAGTGAATATTCGAATGAGCAGTTCTTC. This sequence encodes CASSEYSNEQFF.

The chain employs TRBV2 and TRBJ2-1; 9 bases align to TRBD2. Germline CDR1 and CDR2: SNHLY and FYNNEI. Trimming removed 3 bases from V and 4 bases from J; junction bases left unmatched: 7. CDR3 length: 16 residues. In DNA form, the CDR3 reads TGTGCCAGCAGTGACAGCGGGGGGTTTTCGTACAATGAGCAGTTCTTC. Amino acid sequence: CASSDSGGFSYNEQFF.

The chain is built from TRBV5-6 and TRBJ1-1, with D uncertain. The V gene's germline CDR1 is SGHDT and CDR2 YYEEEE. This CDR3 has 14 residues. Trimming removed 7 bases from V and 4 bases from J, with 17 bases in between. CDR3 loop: CASSLRIMGTEAFF. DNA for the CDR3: TGTGCCAGCTCCCTTCGGATTATGGGCACTGAAGCTTTCTTT.

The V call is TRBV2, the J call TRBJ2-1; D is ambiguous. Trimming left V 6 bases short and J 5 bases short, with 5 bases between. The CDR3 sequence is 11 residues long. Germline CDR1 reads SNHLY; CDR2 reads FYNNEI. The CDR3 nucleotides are TGTGCCAGCAGAAGAGACAATGAGCAGTTCTTC. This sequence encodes CASRRDNEQFF.

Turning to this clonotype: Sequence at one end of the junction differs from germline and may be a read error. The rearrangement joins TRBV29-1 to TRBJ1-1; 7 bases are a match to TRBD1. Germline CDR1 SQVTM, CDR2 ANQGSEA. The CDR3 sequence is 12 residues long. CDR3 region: CSENRGVAEVFF. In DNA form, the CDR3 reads TGCAGCGAAAACAGGGGTGTCGCTGAAGTTTTCTTT.

The CDR3 bases are TGCAGTGCTAGAGATCGTAGTAATTCACCCCTCCACTTT. It encodes CSARDRSNSPLHF. The genes are TRBV20-1 and TRBJ1-6, with D hard to call. V was shortened by 0 bases and J by 6 bases, with 6 bases between the two germline ends. Per germline, CDR1 DFQATT and CDR2 SNEGSKA (reference sequence). CDR3 length equals 13 residues.

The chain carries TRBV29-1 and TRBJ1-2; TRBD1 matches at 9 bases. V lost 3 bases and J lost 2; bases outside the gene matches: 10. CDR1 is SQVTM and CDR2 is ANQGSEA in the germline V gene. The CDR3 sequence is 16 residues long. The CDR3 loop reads CSVDVGAGQGNYGYTF. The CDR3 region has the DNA TGCAGCGTTGATGTGGGGGCCGGACAGGGGAACTATGGCTACACCTTC.

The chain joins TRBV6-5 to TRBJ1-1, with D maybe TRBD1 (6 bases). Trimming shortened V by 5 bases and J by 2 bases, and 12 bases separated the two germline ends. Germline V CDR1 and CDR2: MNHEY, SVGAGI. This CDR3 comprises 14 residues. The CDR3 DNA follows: TGTGCCAGCAGTAATGGACAGCCTAACACTGAAGCTTTCTTT. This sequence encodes CASSNGQPNTEAFF.

For the CDR3, the DNA is TGTGCCAGCAGTTTTTCGACTGGAAACACCATATATTTT. Its protein product is CASSFSTGNTIYF. The chain joins TRBV27 to TRBJ1-3; D remains unclear. V lost 3 bases, J lost 2 bases, and 5 bases lay in between. There are 13 residues in the CDR3. Germline CDR1 and CDR2: MNHEY and SMNVEV (reference sequence).

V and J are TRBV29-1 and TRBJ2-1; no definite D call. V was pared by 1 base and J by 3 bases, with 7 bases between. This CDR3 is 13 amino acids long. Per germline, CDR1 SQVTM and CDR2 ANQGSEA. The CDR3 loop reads CSVEVASYNEQFF. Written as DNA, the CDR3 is TGCAGCGTTGAAGTGGCCAGCTACAATGAGCAGTTCTTC.

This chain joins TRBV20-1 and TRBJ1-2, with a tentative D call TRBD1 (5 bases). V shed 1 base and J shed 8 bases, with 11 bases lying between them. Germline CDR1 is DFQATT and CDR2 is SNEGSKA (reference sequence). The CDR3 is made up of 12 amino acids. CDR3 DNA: TGCAGTGCTAGAGTCGGGACCGAAGGCTACACCTTC. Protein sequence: CSARVGTEGYTF.

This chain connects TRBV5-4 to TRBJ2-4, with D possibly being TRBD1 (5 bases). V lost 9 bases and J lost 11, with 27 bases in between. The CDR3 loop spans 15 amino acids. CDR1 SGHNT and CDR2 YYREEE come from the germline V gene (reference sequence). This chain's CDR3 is CAIYNITGTVKVQYF. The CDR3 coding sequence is TGTGCCATCTACAACATCACAGGAACGGTAAAGGTTCAGTACTTC.

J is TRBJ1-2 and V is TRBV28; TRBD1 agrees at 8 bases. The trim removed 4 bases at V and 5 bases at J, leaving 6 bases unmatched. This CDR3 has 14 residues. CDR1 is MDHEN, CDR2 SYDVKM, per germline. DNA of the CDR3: TGTGCCAGCAGTTCGCAGGGGGCGGGGTATGGCTACACCTTC. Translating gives CASSSQGAGYGYTF.

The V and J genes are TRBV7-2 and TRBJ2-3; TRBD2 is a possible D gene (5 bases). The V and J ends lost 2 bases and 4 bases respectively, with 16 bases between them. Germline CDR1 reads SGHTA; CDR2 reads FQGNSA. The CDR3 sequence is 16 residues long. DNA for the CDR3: TGTGCCAGCAGCTTATCGGAATCGGGGTGGGCAGATACGCAGTATTTT. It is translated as CASSLSESGWADTQYF.